The table lists the clone carrying this T cell receptor beta chain with a few counts. The antigen is not known. With 6 bases removed from V and 2 bases from J, the gap between germline ends came to 11 bases. The CDR3 loop spans 12 amino acids. Germline V gives CDR1 GTSNPN, CDR2 SVGIG (reference sequence). The sample is drawn from a study of blood T cells in healthy people across ages. Study results and limitations: The lack of PBMC sorting stopped any conclusive naive versus antigen-experienced comparison. Diversity was higher, and naive CD4+ cells more numerous, in long-lived donors than in aged donors.

The authors ran a second PCR of about 6 to 11 cycles using a sample-barcoded 5' primer and a J-beta primer mix. A minimum of 2.5 million CDR3-containing paired-end reads was obtained for each sample. MiXCR was run by TCRdb on the 5' RACE reads, yielding one entry per CDR3 protein. The table records about 900,000 distinct CDR3 sequences, roughly 50% of them present only once. Isolated per sample were at least 6 million PBMCs. The V call is TRBV30, the J call TRBJ2-7; D may correspond to TRBD1 or TRBD2 (5 bases each). Specimen: blood. This clonotype was sampled from a young man in good health. In DNA form, the CDR3 reads TGTGCCTGCGGGGACGGGGCCTACGAGCAGTACTTC. Translating gives CACGDGAYEQYF.